Many counts were recorded for the clone carrying this T cell receptor (beta chain). These data are taken from a study of blood T cells in healthy people across ages. Primed by a sample-barcoded 5' primer and a J-beta primer mix, a second PCR proceeded for about 6 to 12 cycles. MiXCR was run by TCRdb on the 5' RACE reads, yielding one entry per CDR3 protein. The table has about 1.6 million distinct CDR3 sequences, 30% to 40% seen once; the top ten hold around 10%. Trimming pared 0 bases from V and 2 bases from J, leaving 10 bases between. There are 15 residues in the CDR3. Germline V gene sequence: CDR1 PRHDT, CDR2 FYEKMQ (reference sequence).

V usage is TRBV13 and J usage is TRBJ1-2; D call uncertain. Source material: blood. This receptor was obtained from a woman aged 25 to 39 in good health. As DNA, the CDR3 is TGTGCCAGCAGCTTAGGCACGGACCGGAACTATGGCTACACCTTC. It translates to CASSLGTDRNYGYTF.